Following are 25 T cell receptor beta chains from one sample sequenced in a study of cytomegalovirus exposure and HLA in healthy donors. The PCR ran on 60 Vbeta and 13 Jbeta primers. Repertoires were generated with immunoSEQ multiplex PCR, while TCRdb's copy carries only in-frame clones and drops some. The sample yields 95,000 to 100,000 clones, less than 80% seen once. The sample consisted of PBMCs. These receptors were obtained from a man aged 35 to 55 in good health and CMV-seronegative.

The chain is built from TRBV4-1 and TRBJ1-1; D unclear. Germline CDR1 reads MGHRA; CDR2 reads YSYEKL. V was shortened by 4 bases and J by 3 bases, with 12 bases between the two germline ends. This CDR3 is 14 amino acids long. Here the CDR3 reads CASSRSAAYTEAFF. CDR3 nucleotide sequence: TGCGCCAGCAGCCGGAGTGCTGCTTACACTGAAGCTTTCTTT.

This clone came up a few times. The chain joins TRBV29-1 to TRBJ2-3; 8 bases agree with TRBD2. CDR1 is SQVTM, CDR2 ANQGSEA, per germline. There are 17 residues in the CDR3. The V gene end was trimmed by 2 bases and the J gene end by 1 base; junction bases not matched to a gene: 11. The CDR3 DNA reads as TGCAGCGTTGAATCCCCGGGACTAGGTGTAGGCACAGATACGCAGTATTTT. It specifies CSVESPGLGVGTDTQYF.

J is TRBJ1-1 and V is TRBV7-2, with unresolved D. The CDR3 contains 15 residues. Germline CDR1 and CDR2: SGHTA and FQGNSA. Trimming pared 3 bases from V and 0 bases from J, leaving 11 bases between. The CDR3 loop is CASSFSSGLNTEAFF. DNA for the CDR3: TGTGCCAGCAGCTTTTCTTCGGGATTGAACACTGAAGCTTTCTTT.

The J gene is TRBJ1-1, the V gene TRBV6-1, with a weak D call TRBD1 (6 bases). The CDR3 has 14 residues. V dropped 6 bases and J dropped 4 bases, with 15 bases sitting between them. The germline gives CDR1 MNHNS, CDR2 SASEGT. As DNA, the CDR3 is TGTGCCAGCAGCCAAATAAGGGGGTCCACTGAAGCTTTCTTT. Its translation: CASSQIRGSTEAFF.

This chain uses TRBV6-1 with TRBJ1-1; a weak D match, TRBD1 (5 bases). The CDR3 runs to 15 residues. Deletions cut 5 bases from V and 2 bases from J, with 15 bases between. CDR1 and CDR2 from the germline V gene are MNHNS and SASEGT. The CDR3 loop reads CASSTLGQGNTEAFF. The CDR3 DNA reads as TGTGCCAGCAGTACCCTAGGGCAGGGCAACACTGAAGCTTTCTTT.

The V gene is TRBV6-6, the J gene TRBJ2-7, with D possibly matching TRBD2 (7 bases). CDR3 length equals 14 residues. The V end was cut by 4 bases, the J end by 4 bases, with 14 bases between. Germline V gene data show CDR1 as MNHNY and CDR2 as SVGAGI (reference sequence). The CDR3 nucleotides are TGTGCCAGCAGTTTCTTGGGAGGGGGGTACGAGCAGTACGTC. This gives the protein CASSFLGGGYEQYV.

The chain employs TRBV5-4 and TRBJ1-1; possibly TRBD1 for D (5 bases). The CDR3 is 14 residues long. V shed 0 bases and J shed 5 bases, with 11 bases lying between them. CDR1 and CDR2 (germline): SGHNT, YYREEE (reference sequence). In nucleotides, the CDR3 is TGTGCCAGCAGCTTGGTGGCAGGGAATACTGAAGCTTTCTTT. It specifies CASSLVAGNTEAFF.

The rearrangement links TRBV6-1 to TRBJ2-7, with D perhaps TRBD2 (6 bases). The ends were cut back, 4 bases at V and 6 bases at J, with 10 bases in the middle. CDR3 length: 12 amino acids. Looked up from germline, CDR1 is MNHNS and CDR2 is SASEGT. The CDR3 region is CASSGGLSEQYF. In nucleotides, the CDR3 is TGTGCCAGCAGTGGGGGACTGTCCGAGCAGTACTTC.

This clone was observed a handful of times. The chain is built from TRBV19 and TRBJ1-1; D might be TRBD1 (6 bases). Germline V CDR1 and CDR2: LNHDA, SQIVND (reference sequence). V was cut by 1 base and J by 0 bases, with 6 bases left in between. The CDR3 has 14 residues. This CDR3 is CASSIGQVNTEAFF. In nucleotides, the CDR3 is TGTGCCAGTAGTATAGGACAGGTGAACACTGAAGCTTTCTTT. Looking up the rest from reference TRBV19 and TRBJ1-1 gives the full variable domain: DGGITQSPKYLFRKEGQNVTLSCEQNLNHDAMYWYRQDPGQGLRLIYYSQIVNDFQKGDIAEGYSVSREKKESFPLTVTSAQKNPTAFYLCASSIGQVNTEAFFGQGTRLTVV.

Comments on this clone: The junction departs from germline at one end; a sequencing error may be responsible. The rearrangement links TRBV7-9 to TRBJ2-7; 7 bases fit TRBD1. The CDR3 spans 13 residues. Looked up from germline, CDR1 is SEHNR and CDR2 is FQNEAQ (reference sequence). CDR3: CSSHSGTVYEQYF. In DNA, the CDR3 is TGTTCCAGCCATTCCGGGACAGTCTACGAGCAGTACTTC.

V gene TRBV9 combines with J gene TRBJ1-1; no reliable D call. V was shortened by 1 base and J by 8 bases, with 15 bases between the two germline ends. This CDR3 region has 14 residues. From germline, CDR1 is SGDLS and CDR2 YYNGEE. The CDR3 reads CASSVSPANREAFF. The CDR3 DNA reads as TGTGCCAGCAGCGTATCCCCCGCGAATCGCGAAGCTTTCTTT.

V and J are TRBV13 and TRBJ2-3; D is possibly TRBD2 (5 bases). The CDR3 has 15 amino acids. In germline, CDR1 is PRHDT, CDR2 FYEKMQ (reference sequence). V was pared by 5 bases and J by 0 bases, with 12 bases between. CDR3 bases: TGTGCCAGCAGCCCACCCCGGGATAGCACAGATACGCAGTATTTT. Its translation: CASSPPRDSTDTQYF.

The V gene is TRBV28, the J gene TRBJ2-6; a weak D match, TRBD2 (6 bases). This CDR3 region has 14 residues. The V end lost 3 bases, the J end lost 5 bases, and 8 bases lay between the germline ends. Germline V gives CDR1 MDHEN, CDR2 SYDVKM. CDR3 amino acids: CASSLGGRANVLTF. CDR3 DNA: TGTGCCAGCAGTTTGGGGGGTAGGGCCAACGTCCTGACTTTC.

The genes are TRBV29-1 and TRBJ2-4, with TRBD1 identical over 7 bases. The V gene's germline CDR1 is SQVTM and CDR2 ANQGSEA. Trimming cost V 7 bases and J 7 bases; bases outside gene matches: 7. The CDR3 sequence is 12 residues long. The CDR3: CSAPTGTNIQYF. CDR3 bases: TGCAGCGCCCCGACAGGGACGAACATTCAGTACTTC. Based on the CDR3 plus reference TRBV29-1 and TRBJ2-4, the full variable domain is SAVISQKPSRDICQRGTSLTIQCQVDSQVTMMFWYRQQPGQSLTLIATANQGSEATYESGFVIDKFPISRPNLTFSTLTVSNMSPEDSSIYLCSAPTGTNIQYFGAGTRLSVL.

CDR3 nucleotides: TGTGCCAGCAGACGACAGGGGAACTATGGCTACACCTTC. Translating gives CASRRQGNYGYTF. The genes are TRBV6-5 and TRBJ1-2, with TRBD1 identical over 8 bases. J gave up 2 bases and V 6 bases, and 2 bases lay outside the gene matches. The CDR3 sequence is 13 residues long. CDR1 and CDR2 from the germline V gene are MNHEY and SVGAGI.

The table lists this clone with a count of one. CDR3 nucleotides: TGTGCCAGCAGCTGGGACAGATTTAACTATGGCTACACCTTC. This codes for CASSWDRFNYGYTF. The genes are TRBV5-4 and TRBJ1-2; 7 bases are a match to TRBD1. Germline CDR1 and CDR2: SGHNT and YYREEE (reference sequence). The trim removed 3 bases at V and 1 base at J, leaving 3 bases unmatched. CDR3 length: 14 residues.

The V and J genes are TRBV30 and TRBJ2-3, with unresolved D. Per germline, CDR1 GTSNPN and CDR2 SVGIG (reference sequence). Trimming pared 2 bases from V and 12 bases from J, leaving 15 bases between. There are 12 residues in the CDR3. The CDR3 reads CAWSRSYGRQYF. The CDR3 DNA reads as TGTGCCTGGAGTCGCTCTTACGGTCGCCAGTATTTT.

The chain is built from TRBV28 and TRBJ1-5; 7 positions match TRBD1. CDR3 length: 13 amino acids. From germline, CDR1 is MDHEN and CDR2 SYDVKM. Trimming removed 5 bases from V and 5 bases from J; junction bases left unmatched: 3. CDR3: CASSVTGDQPQHF. As DNA, the CDR3 is TGTGCCAGCAGTGTCACAGGGGATCAGCCCCAGCATTTT. The full variable domain, its missing parts supplied by reference TRBV28 and TRBJ1-5, is DVKVTQSSRYLVKRTGEKVFLECVQDMDHENMFWYRQDPGLGLRLIYFSYDVKMKEKGDIPEGYSVSREKKERFSLILESASTNQTSMYLCASSVTGDQPQHFGDGTRLSIL.

The V gene is TRBV18, the J gene TRBJ2-1; D is unclear. CDR1 and CDR2 from the germline V gene are KGHSH and LQKENI. This CDR3 is 12 amino acids long. V dropped 0 bases and J dropped 12 bases, with 9 bases sitting between them. CDR3 coding DNA: TGTGCCAGCTCACCACCTCTGACGGGGCAGTTCTTC. Translated: CASSPPLTGQFF. The full variable domain, rest sourced from reference TRBV18 and TRBJ2-1, is NAGVMQNPRHLVRRRGQEARLRCSPMKGHSHVYWYRQLPEEGLKFMVYLQKENIIDESGMPKERFSAEFPKEGPSILRIQQVVRGDSAAYFCASSPPLTGQFFGPGTRLTVL.

V is TRBV5-1 and J is TRBJ2-5; D is perhaps TRBD2 (6 bases). The CDR3 totals 14 residues. From germline, CDR1 is SGHRS and CDR2 YFSETQ. V was cut by 4 bases and J by 4 bases, with 14 bases left in between. Here the CDR3 DNA reads TGCGCCAGCAGCCCCCGAGGTAGCGGAGAGACCCAGTACTTC. Protein product: CASSPRGSGETQYF.

The genes are TRBV25-1 and TRBJ1-2, with 7 nucleotides matching TRBD1. The junction had 6 bases not matched to a gene; V was cut back by 6 bases and J by 2 bases. Germline loops: CDR1 MGHDK, CDR2 SYGVNS. This CDR3 is built from 14 residues. Here the CDR3 reads CASSETGRNYGYTF. CDR3 DNA sequence: TGTGCCAGCAGCGAGACAGGGAGGAACTATGGCTACACCTTC.

The rearrangement joins TRBV4-2 to TRBJ2-5; 11 bases agree with TRBD2. Germline V CDR1 and CDR2: LGHNA, YNFKEQ. The CDR3 is 15 residues long. Trimming cost V 3 bases and J 3 bases; bases outside gene matches: 3. In nucleotides, the CDR3 is TGTGCCAGCAGCCACAGTAGCGGGGGGGAAGAGACCCAGTACTTC. This gives the protein CASSHSSGGEETQYF.

This chain links TRBV19 with TRBJ2-5, with 7 bases that match TRBD1. The CDR3 length is 14 residues. The V and J ends lost 5 bases and 2 bases, in that order; junction bases with no gene match: 5. Germline CDR1 and CDR2: LNHDA and SQIVND (reference sequence). The CDR3 nucleotides read TGTGCCAGTAGTCTTCGGGACAGTCAAGAGACCCAGTACTTC. As protein: CASSLRDSQETQYF.

The chain has TRBV6-5 and TRBJ1-2, with 11 bases matching TRBD1. V shed 8 bases, J shed 6 bases, and the junction held 11 bases outside the gene matches. This CDR3 is 15 amino acids long. In germline, CDR1 is MNHEY, CDR2 SVGAGI. The CDR3 loop reads CASGSGQGESDGYTF. The CDR3 DNA reads TGTGCCAGCGGGTCGGGACAGGGGGAGTCGGATGGCTACACCTTC.

This clone was detected once. The rearrangement uses TRBV6-5 and TRBJ1-2, with D uncertain. Between the trimmed V and J ends, which lost 0 bases and 4 bases, there was a span of 12 bases. This CDR3 has 15 amino acids. The V gene's germline CDR1 is MNHEY and CDR2 SVGAGI. The CDR3 loop is CASSYSSVGGYGYTF. In DNA, the CDR3 is TGTGCCAGCAGTTACTCGTCCGTCGGAGGCTATGGCTACACCTTC.